This TCR beta chain was captured by sequencing in a study of beta chain features in type 1 diabetes. CDR1 and CDR2 (germline): SGHRS, YFSETQ. Trimming pared 0 bases from V and 5 bases from J, leaving 10 bases between. The CDR3 extends over 14 amino acids. The study, taken as a whole, reports: There was a moderate but significant shortening of TCRB CDR3s in all four CD4+ subsets of Type 1 diabetes patients.

Sequencing targeted expressed TCRB transcripts, as all isolated RNA had been reverse transcribed. Roughly 3.6 million reads on average were seen across naive, central memory and regulatory T cell samples. Sequencing used immunoSEQ multiplex PCR; TCRdb keeps in-frame clones, though not all of them. Of hundreds of thousands of clones listed, 15% to 18% are singletons. A note on this clone: Its antigen remains unknown.

A single heparinised draw of 95 to 150 mL on average was taken per donor. Purities over 98% were achieved in all sorted populations. The sequence came from a man between 18 and 29 years old in good health. The V and J genes are TRBV5-1 and TRBJ2-3, with D perhaps TRBD2 (6 bases). Sequencing was performed on naive CD4+ T cells from blood. CDR3 nucleotide sequence: TGCGCCAGCAGCTTGGCCGACGGGGGAGATACGCAGTATTTT. This sequence encodes CASSLADGGDTQYF. Together with reference TRBV5-1 and TRBJ2-3, the CDR3 gives the full variable domain: KAGVTQTPRYLIKTRGQQVTLSCSPISGHRSVSWYQQTPGQGLQFLFEYFSETQRNKGNFPGRFSGRQFSNSRSEMNVSTLELGDSALYLCASSLADGGDTQYFGPGTRLTVL.